Sequencing of this T cell receptor (beta chain) was carried out in a study of blood T cell repertoires in COVID-19. In the study overall: T cells, B-cell-depleted T cells, or PBMCs supplied cDNA or gDNA.

The data were produced by immunoSEQ multiplex PCR, yet TCRdb's version contains in-frame clones alone and is incomplete. This sample has about 130,000 clones; around 73% occur once, and the top ten carry roughly 9.8%. The trim removed 3 bases at V and 7 bases at J, leaving 8 bases unmatched. The CDR3 runs to 15 residues. The germline V gene has CDR1 LNHDA and CDR2 SQIVND (reference sequence). V gene TRBV19 combines with J gene TRBJ2-1; 8 bases match TRBD2. This TCR derives from a man aged 55 to 70 who had recovered from COVID-19. Sequencing was carried out using peripheral blood. The CDR3 spells CASSIGGGTGNEQFF. The CDR3 DNA follows: TGTGCCAGTAGTATTGGCGGGGGGACTGGGAATGAGCAGTTCTTC.